This paragraph covers one TCR beta chain sequence. Antigen specificity is unknown. The data derive from a study of T cell responses to AZD1222 COVID-19 vaccine. As for the study in general: Samples with a second dose at about 4 or about 12 weeks were pooled together. Study conclusions and caveats: There were vaccine-associated CD4 TCRs across spike, dominant at 160-218 and 743-854. Only a handful of AZD1222 recipients, more than 5 in all, had baseline seropositivity.

The CDR3 contains 13 residues. Trimming removed 6 bases at V and 3 bases at J, with 10 bases between. CDR1 ENHRY and CDR2 SYGVKD come from the germline V gene. Generated by immunoSEQ multiplex PCR, the TCRdb table keeps only in-frame clones and is missing some. The sample has roughly 150,000 clones, more than 85% seen once. Sequencing was performed on peripheral blood, taken on day 0 of AZD1222 vaccination. The chain couples TRBV10-3 to TRBJ2-3; D is unresolved. This sequence was found in an adult in good health. This chain's CDR3 is CAISLGKTDTQYF. CDR3 DNA sequence: TGTGCCATCAGCCTAGGCAAAACAGATACGCAGTATTTT.